This T cell receptor beta chain was sequenced for a study of cytomegalovirus exposure and HLA in healthy donors (dated by TCRdb to the late 2010s). At the level of the whole study: According to a later analysis, one platform produced both the roughly 130 validation repertoires and the 700 or so repertoires of the first cohort. To predict cytomegalovirus infection status, the study combined high-throughput TCR immunosequencing, statistical association of individual TCRs with disease status, and machine learning. In addition to the first cohort of 500 to 850 subjects, a separate validation cohort of some 120 different subjects was used. The aim of the study was to test whether cataloging public T cell receptors could identify signatures of past pathogen exposure.

Overall study outcomes, separate from this receptor: Across donors, most TCR sequences were observed very rarely, whereas some public TCRs were present in many individuals. In vitro tests confirmed that three of the cytomegalovirus-associated TCR beta chains recognize cytomegalovirus antigens. The study gave a list of around 170 TCR beta chains associated with cytomegalovirus. All 120 or so repertoires were used to score co-occurrence in the validation cohort in a later analysis, because that analysis had no HLA typing for the cohort. Of the cluster scores, roughly 93% were above 0 in a later analysis, which found that TCRs clustered in the first cohort also tended to co-occur in the 95 to 150 validation repertoires. According to the authors, the approach could potentially be generalized to other disease states and immunological phenotypes. In both the original and validation cohorts, the classifier was reported to diagnose cytomegalovirus status with high specificity and sensitivity.

CDR1 and CDR2 were assigned from the germline V gene as SGHNT and YENEEA. The germline ends are 5 bases apart after V is trimmed by 5 bases and J by 4 bases. The CDR3 spans 12 residues, from the cysteine through the phenylalanine. The read is trimmed to its CDR3 DNA, 36 bases read in frame from base 1. The protocol used for the library was the immunoSEQ multiplex PCR assay. Turning to the authors' computational methods: A statistical classification framework was developed to diagnose cytomegalovirus status using the catalog of TCR beta chain sequences. TCRdb's version of the immuneACCESS table is confined to in-frame rearrangements and falls short of the full clone set. An unresolved V gene accounts for under half of the shortfall where checked; the remainder is of unknown origin. V and J calls and clone size follow that table, whereas D and trimming were derived from the DNA. Counted in this sample were roughly 220,000 clones; 75% to 90% of them appeared once. 11% to 15% of the sample is held by the ten biggest clonotypes.

Donors formed part of the validation cohort, which comprised 120 subjects and was distinct from the first cohort of under 850 subjects. This clone was detected only once. Its antigen is not yet known. Per-nucleotide qualities are absent, and no much larger clonotype sits a single base away. The sample comprised PBMCs. The source is a woman in her twenties or thirties in good health and CMV-seropositive. The chain employs TRBV11-3 and TRBJ2-2; the D gene identity is not certain. The DNA is as follows: TGTGCCAGCAGCAAGAGCACCGGGGAGCTGTTTTTT. Its translation reads: CASSKSTGELFF.